The clone carrying this TCR beta chain was found a few times. Its specificity is not known. The entry originates in a study of T-cell memory formation after mild COVID-19. As for the study in general: Clustering of TCRs was largely donor specific. Overall study findings and caveats: While clones contracting from day 15 to 85 were balanced between CD4 and CD8, later expanders leaned CD4+. Some clones that responded were present in memory (sampled pre-infection), which suggests cross-reactive memory joined.

V was clipped by 0 bases and J by 1 base, with 13 bases between them. Germline V gene sequence: CDR1 SGDLS, CDR2 YYNGEE. There are 17 residues in the CDR3. TCRdb used MiXCR to reprocess the 5' RACE reads, holding one entry per CDR3 protein. The table shows about 110,000 distinct CDR3 sequences, with roughly a sixth occurring only once. The clonotype was recovered from a young man who had mild COVID-19 (a few samples of this study predate the infection). Cell type and time point are not known. The sequenced material came from PBMCs or a T cell subset sorted from them (not recorded which). This sequence joins TRBV9 and TRBJ2-2, with D unresolved. The CDR3 is CASSVGNGPGNTGELFF. CDR3 DNA: TGTGCCAGCAGCGTAGGCAACGGGCCGGGGAACACCGGGGAGCTGTTTTTT.